These 15 T cell receptor beta chains share one sample of origin, sequenced in a study of T cells in Graves' hyperthyroidism and ophthalmopathy. Using RNA transcripts as the source, TCR beta CDR3 regions were amplified. RT-PCR in the first round (using the HTBI primer set) targeted the TCR CDR3. TCRdb independently ran MiXCR on the multiplex PCR reads; one entry per CDR3 protein. Of about 380,000 distinct CDR3 sequences in the sample, approximately 15% were seen once. The sequencing input was blood. Receptors were obtained from a woman in her 30s with Graves' ophthalmopathy.

This clonotype was recorded at least ten times. V usage is TRBV7-3 and J usage is TRBJ2-1; 9 positions match TRBD2. The CDR3 runs to 15 residues. Germline CDR1 SGHTA, CDR2 FQGTGA. Unmatched junction bases numbered 4, after V lost 3 bases and J lost 4 bases. This chain's CDR3 is CASSFSGGGYNEQFF. The CDR3 region has the DNA TGTGCCAGCAGCTTTAGCGGGGGCGGATACAATGAGCAGTTCTTC.

This clonotype was recorded at least ten times. V gene TRBV7-3 combines with J gene TRBJ1-5; 7 nucleotides agree with TRBD1. The V and J ends lost 2 bases and 7 bases, in that order; junction bases with no gene match: 2. CDR1 and CDR2 from the germline V gene are SGHTA and FQGTGA. The CDR3 loop spans 13 amino acids. CDR3 sequence (DNA): TGTGCCAGCAGCTTACAGGGGGGCCAGCCCCAGCATTTT. Encoded protein: CASSLQGGQPQHF. Looking up the rest from reference TRBV7-3 and TRBJ1-5 gives the full variable domain: GAGVSQTPSNKVTEKGKYVELRCDPISGHTALYWYRQSLGQGPEFLIYFQGTGAADDSGLPNDRFFAVRPEGSVSTLKIQRTERGDSAVYLCASSLQGGQPQHFGDGTRLSIL.

This clonotype was detected many times. The chain is built from TRBV2 and TRBJ2-5; no firm D call. This CDR3 is 13 amino acids long. Trimming left V 8 bases short and J 0 bases short, with 10 bases between. Per the germline V gene, CDR1 is SNHLY and CDR2 is FYNNEI. CDR3: CASGRTDQETQYF. The CDR3, as DNA: TGTGCCAGCGGCAGGACCGACCAAGAGACCCAGTACTTC.

This clonotype was counted between two and nine times. The rearrangement links TRBV4-2 to TRBJ1-2; no clear D gene. CDR1 is LGHNA and CDR2 is YNFKEQ in the germline V gene. CDR3 length: 14 amino acids. Deletions cut 1 base from V and 7 bases from J, with 13 bases between. CDR3 coding DNA: TGTGCCAGCAGCCAAGGGAACAGAGAAGGTGGCTACACCTTC. This sequence encodes CASSQGNREGGYTF.

V is TRBV12-3 or TRBV12-4 and J is TRBJ2-1, with D perhaps being TRBD1 or TRBD2 (5 bases each). The CDR3 totals 18 residues. Trimming shortened V by 6 bases and J by 9 bases, and 30 bases separated the two germline ends. CDR3 amino acids: CASSLGRQVGRDGAEQFF. In DNA, the CDR3 is TGTGCCAGCAGCCTAGGGCGTCAAGTGGGCCGAGACGGGGCTGAGCAGTTCTTC.

Regarding this clonotype: This may stem from a read error, because a much larger clone lies one nucleotide away. The chain recombines TRBV20-1 with TRBJ2-2; TRBD2 aligns across 7 bases. The germline CDR1 and CDR2 sequences are DFQATT and SNEGSKA (reference sequence). The CDR3 covers 15 residues. CDR3 bases: TGCAGTGCTAGCGATCGGGGGGAGAGCACCGGGGAGCTGCTTTTT. Its protein is CSASDRGESTGELLF.

This clonotype was found many times. The V and J genes are TRBV5-5 and TRBJ2-7; D could derive from TRBD1 or TRBD2 (5 bases each). The V end was cut by 4 bases, the J end by 5 bases, with 22 bases between. This CDR3 has 16 amino acids. CDR1 and CDR2 from the germline V gene are SGHKS and YYEKEE (reference sequence). The CDR3 loop is CASSPSPRGRQDEQYF. In DNA, the CDR3 is TGTGCCAGCAGCCCGTCACCTCGGGGCCGTCAGGACGAGCAGTACTTC.

This clonotype was found many times. This rearrangement joins TRBV28 to TRBJ1-1; D is ambiguous. CDR3 length: 12 residues. V gave up 3 bases and J gave up 3 bases, with 5 bases separating them. Germline CDR1 MDHEN, CDR2 SYDVKM. The CDR3 DNA reads as TGTGCCAGCAGTTTTCGGGACACTGAAGCTTTCTTT. Its protein product is CASSFRDTEAFF.

This rearrangement joins TRBV19 to TRBJ2-3; 9 bases map to TRBD1. Germline lookup yields CDR1 LNHDA and CDR2 SQIVND (reference sequence). Germline trimming cut 7 bases from V and 3 bases from J; bases unmatched to any gene: 5. CDR3 length: 14 residues. Here the CDR3 DNA reads TGTGCCAGTACCCCCGGGACAGGGACAGATACGCAGTATTTT. It codes for CASTPGTGTDTQYF. Looking up the rest from reference TRBV19 and TRBJ2-3 gives the full variable domain: DGGITQSPKYLFRKEGQNVTLSCEQNLNHDAMYWYRQDPGQGLRLIYYSQIVNDFQKGDIAEGYSVSREKKESFPLTVTSAQKNPTAFYLCASTPGTGTDTQYFGPGTRLTVL.

This clonotype was counted ten times or more. The rearrangement uses TRBV12-3 or TRBV12-4 and TRBJ1-2, with D perhaps matching TRBD1 (6 bases). Trimming took off 7 bases at V and 14 bases at J, with 17 bases between the two ends. The CDR3 is 11 amino acids. Here the CDR3 DNA reads TGTGCCAGCACTCTCGCAGGGGAAGTGACCTTC. This sequence encodes CASTLAGEVTF.

At least ten counts were recorded for this clonotype. V gene TRBV5-1 combines with J gene TRBJ1-5; D is possibly TRBD1 (5 bases). This CDR3 has 15 residues. Trimming cost V 0 bases and J 0 bases, with 7 bases left between them. CDR1 and CDR2 (germline): SGHRS, YFSETQ. The CDR3 is CASSLGGTSNQPQHF. The CDR3 DNA reads as TGCGCCAGCAGCTTGGGAGGGACTAGCAATCAGCCCCAGCATTTT.

This clonotype has ten or more counts. The rearrangement uses TRBV6-1 and TRBJ2-2, with a tentative D call TRBD1 (5 bases). The V end was cut by 7 bases, the J end by 1 base, with 13 bases between. Germline values: CDR1 MNHNS, CDR2 SASEGT. This CDR3 has 15 amino acids. CDR3 sequence reads: CASTPRQLNTGELFF. The CDR3 nucleotides are TGTGCCAGCACCCCCCGACAGCTGAACACCGGGGAGCTGTTTTTT.

Many counts were recorded for this clonotype. V and J are TRBV7-2 and TRBJ2-5; 16 bases match TRBD2. Losses at the gene ends were 5 bases for V and 6 bases for J; bases not matched to a gene: 9. Germline CDR1 and CDR2: SGHTA and FQGNSA. This CDR3 region has 17 residues. The CDR3 is CASSLGTSGGAVKTQYF. CDR3 sequence (DNA): TGTGCCAGCAGCCTCGGGACTAGCGGGGGGGCCGTAAAGACCCAGTACTTC.

The chain recombines TRBV3-1 with TRBJ1-1; 7 bases agree with TRBD1. The ends lost 1 base at V and 4 bases at J; junction bases unmatched: 6. This CDR3 comprises 15 residues. Germline V gene lookup returns CDR1 LGHDT and CDR2 YNNKEL (reference sequence). The CDR3 region has the DNA TGTGCCAGCAGCCAAGGGACAGGAAGGGGCACTGAAGCTTTCTTT. It is translated as CASSQGTGRGTEAFF.

This clonotype was recorded many times. The chain joins TRBV27 to TRBJ1-1; D call uncertain. The V and J ends lost 3 bases and 1 base respectively, with 9 bases between them. The CDR3 is 14 amino acids. The germline gives CDR1 MNHEY, CDR2 SMNVEV (reference sequence). CDR3 sequence: CASSFGVPNTEAFF. The CDR3 DNA follows: TGTGCCAGCAGTTTCGGGGTCCCGAACACTGAAGCTTTCTTT.